This section outlines one T cell receptor (beta chain) sequence together with its context. Which antigen it targets is not known. Base qualities are not at hand, and no much larger clone is one base apart. Reads for this sample came from an Illumina HiSeq 1500. The public reads were reprocessed in TCRdb via fastp at Q25 and MiXCR, keeping in-frame beta chains. CDR3 protein duplicates are merged, each entry listing the most common genes and DNA. The sample yields about 530,000 distinct CDR3 sequences; about a quarter were counted once. The leading ten clones occupy roughly an eighth of the sample. V is shortened by 7 bases, J by 4 bases, and the region joining them spans 8 bases. The germline V gene (reference sequence) gives CDR1 as LNHDA and CDR2 as SQIVND. Counted from cysteine to phenylalanine, this CDR3 has 12 amino acids. Only CDR3 DNA is held: 36 bases, read in frame from base 1. The sample comes from a study of T cell repertoires in cytomegalovirus infection (dated by TCRdb to the late 2010s). Regarding the complete study: Donor HLA type was relevant to the analysis, as public TCR beta signatures indicated carriage of CMV infection together with the matching HLA type. What the work shows at the level of the full study, not this receptor alone: The ex vivo response was dominated by HLA-C-restricted CMV-specific TCR beta clonotypes, and the single most frequent clonotype in two of eight donors was supplied by these HLA-C-restricted clonotypes. In both this cohort and an independent cohort of under 450 donors, the cumulative frequency of public TCR beta family members distinguished carriers of CMV infection plus the relevant HLA type.

This sequence was found in a human donor in good health (CMV status not recorded). Some clones in this sample may be carry-over from other donors' samples. The rearrangement combines TRBV19 with TRBJ1-3, with no reliable assignment of the D segment. The specimen sequenced was PBMCs. The CDR3 has the sequence CASTQQGNTIYF. The sequenced DNA is TGTGCCAGTACGCAACAGGGAAACACCATATATTTT.